These 27 T cell receptor beta chains originate from one sample sequenced in a study of T cell repertoires in aging, cancer and after chemotherapy. Peripheral blood genomic DNA, not sorted cells or RNA, was the template. TRB rearrangements spanning V, D and J were amplified using mixed TRB-A/B primers. TCRdb called the multiplex PCR reads again in MiXCR, with one record for every CDR3 protein. The data contain hundreds of distinct CDR3 sequences, about 32% of them seen just once; the ten biggest clones take up roughly 12%. Sequenced material: blood. These TCRs come from a human donor with a solid tumor.

V is TRBV6-2 or TRBV6-3 and J is TRBJ2-1; 13 positions agree with TRBD2. CDR1 and CDR2 from the germline V gene are MNHEY and SVGEGT. Unmatched junction bases numbered 8, after V lost 6 bases and J lost 6 bases. The CDR3 has 16 amino acids. CDR3 sequence: CASRRGGLAGSNEQFF. CDR3 nucleotide sequence: TGTGCCAGCAGAAGGGGGGGACTAGCGGGAAGCAATGAGCAGTTCTTC.

This clonotype was recorded a few times. The CDR3 loop is CSARDSLARYNEQFF. CDR3 nucleotide sequence: TGCAGTGCTAGAGATTCGCTAGCGCGTTACAATGAGCAGTTCTTC. V and J are TRBV20-1 and TRBJ2-1, with D perhaps TRBD2 (6 bases). With 0 bases removed from V and 4 bases from J, the gap between germline ends came to 13 bases. Germline lookup yields CDR1 DFQATT and CDR2 SNEGSKA (reference sequence). The CDR3 spans 15 residues.

The J gene is TRBJ1-1, the V gene TRBV5-1; the D gene is possibly TRBD1 (5 bases). Germline CDR1 SGHRS, CDR2 YFSETQ. The CDR3 extends over 16 amino acids. Trimming pared 0 bases from V and 5 bases from J, leaving 17 bases between. The CDR3 DNA reads as TGCGCCAGCAGCTTGGAGAGGGGCCCATCGGAGACTGAAGCTTTCTTT. Translation gives CASSLERGPSETEAFF.

The chain links TRBV20-1 to TRBJ2-3; 10 bases match TRBD2. The CDR3 is 15 residues long. V gave up 5 bases and J gave up 5 bases; unmatched junction bases: 10. The germline V gene encodes CDR1 DFQATT and CDR2 SNEGSKA (reference sequence). The CDR3 DNA reads as TGCAGTGCTGATGGGACTAGCGCCGCCAAAGATACGCAGTATTTT. This sequence encodes CSADGTSAAKDTQYF.

Note on this clonotype: A much larger clone differs from this one at a single base, so this may be a read error. The chain recombines TRBV6-2 or TRBV6-3 with TRBJ2-3; TRBD1 agrees at 7 bases. The CDR3 contains 16 residues. Germline assignment: CDR1 MNHEY and CDR2 SVGEGT. The trim removed 3 bases at V and 4 bases at J, leaving 10 bases unmatched. CDR3 DNA: TGTGCCAGCAGTTATACGACAGGGCAAGCAGCAGATACGCAGTATTTT. Its translation is CASSYTTGQAADTQYF.

The chain employs TRBV4-1 and TRBJ2-5; weak D call: TRBD1 (6 bases). V was trimmed by 1 base and J by 2 bases, leaving 11 bases between them. The CDR3 is 15 amino acids. Germline V gene lookup returns CDR1 MGHRA and CDR2 YSYEKL. The CDR3 DNA follows: TGCGCCAGCAGCCAAGTTGCGGACAGTCAAGAGACCCAGTACTTC. It yields the protein CASSQVADSQETQYF.

This clonotype is large. V and J are TRBV29-1 and TRBJ2-1; D unclear. The germline V gene encodes CDR1 SQVTM and CDR2 ANQGSEA. The CDR3 consists of 13 residues. V was pared by 7 bases and J by 5 bases, with 15 bases between. DNA of the CDR3: TGCAGCGGACTCAGATCAAGGGACAATGAGCAGTTCTTC. Its protein is CSGLRSRDNEQFF.

By frequency in the sample, this clonotype is large. This chain connects TRBV7-6 to TRBJ2-3; the D is unclear. The V and J ends lost 1 base and 0 bases respectively, with 11 bases between them. CDR3 length: 16 amino acids. Per germline, CDR1 SGHVS and CDR2 FNYEAQ. CDR3 sequence (DNA): TGTGCCAGCAGCTTAGAGTCGCGTTCTAGCACAGATACGCAGTATTTT. Protein: CASSLESRSSTDTQYF.

The rearrangement uses TRBV10-3 and TRBJ2-1, with a possible D match to TRBD1 (5 bases). V lost 5 bases and J 7 bases, leaving 15 bases between the germline ends. The CDR3 contains 14 residues. From germline, CDR1 is ENHRY and CDR2 SYGVKD. As DNA, the CDR3 is TGTGCCATCAGTAAGCAGGGTCGTCCTAATGAGCAGTTCTTC. Protein product: CAISKQGRPNEQFF.

The chain is built from TRBV2 and TRBJ1-2; maybe TRBD1 (6 bases). The CDR3 sequence is 14 residues long. Germline V lookup: CDR1 SNHLY, CDR2 FYNNEI. V was shortened by 6 bases and J by 2 bases, with 13 bases between the two germline ends. Here the CDR3 DNA reads TGTGCCAGCAGGGTGGGGGGGGCCAACTATGGCTACACCTTC. As protein: CASRVGGANYGYTF.

The chain is built from TRBV27 and TRBJ2-7, with 11 bases aligning to TRBD1. V was pared by 5 bases and J by 3 bases, with 3 bases of the junction left unmatched. The CDR3 runs to 14 residues. Germline CDR1 reads MNHEY; CDR2 reads SMNVEV (reference sequence). The CDR3 region is CASSDGTGGYEQYF. The CDR3 nucleotides are TGTGCCAGCAGTGACGGGACAGGGGGCTACGAGCAGTACTTC.

This clonotype was found a few times. The chain combines TRBV7-2 with TRBJ1-3; 9 bases are a match to TRBD1. With V trimmed by 4 bases and J by 2 bases, 15 bases remained unmatched. CDR3 size: 19 residues. Germline V CDR1 and CDR2: SGHTA, FQGNSA. The chain's CDR3 is CASSSSRGGQGLTGNTIYF. The CDR3, as DNA: TGTGCCAGCAGCTCTAGTAGGGGTGGACAGGGGCTTACTGGAAACACCATATATTTT.

The CDR3 nucleotides are TGTGCCAGCAGTGAAAGGGCCCAAGAGACCCAGTACTTC. This translates into CASSERAQETQYF. The chain has TRBV6-4 and TRBJ2-5, with no clear D. CDR1 and CDR2 (germline): MRHNA, SNTAGT. The V gene lost 3 bases and the J gene lost 1 base, with 6 bases spanning the gap. The length of the CDR3 is 13 residues.

This chain joins TRBV19 and TRBJ2-4; D not certain. CDR1 and CDR2 from the germline V gene are LNHDA and SQIVND (reference sequence). The CDR3 runs to 15 residues. The V gene lost 2 bases and the J gene lost 3 bases, with 11 bases spanning the gap. In DNA form, the CDR3 reads TGTGCCAGTAGTATACCCAGGAAGTACAAAAACATTCAGTACTTC. Its translation: CASSIPRKYKNIQYF. The complete variable domain, with remaining parts taken from reference TRBV19 and TRBJ2-4, reads DGGITQSPKYLFRKEGQNVTLSCEQNLNHDAMYWYRQDPGQGLRLIYYSQIVNDFQKGDIAEGYSVSREKKESFPLTVTSAQKNPTAFYLCASSIPRKYKNIQYFGAGTRLSVL.

The chain combines TRBV28 with TRBJ2-7; TRBD2 matches at 7 bases. The CDR3 covers 17 residues. V shed 3 bases and J 2 bases; nucleotides not matched to a gene: 13. Per the germline V gene, CDR1 is MDHEN and CDR2 is SYDVKM. Written as DNA, the CDR3 is TGTGCCAGCAGTTTGTCTCTCGGACTAGGGGTTACCTACGAGCAGTACTTC. Amino acid sequence: CASSLSLGLGVTYEQYF.

The chain recombines TRBV4-3 with TRBJ2-7; D tentatively reads TRBD1 or TRBD2 (6 bases each). The CDR3 is 14 residues long. V lost 4 bases and J 3 bases, leaving 13 bases between the germline ends. Germline V lookup: CDR1 LGHNA, CDR2 YSLEER. This CDR3 is CASSLHREDYEQYF. In DNA, the CDR3 is TGCGCCAGCAGCCTCCACAGGGAGGACTACGAGCAGTACTTC.

In its sample, this clonotype was seen a few times. This rearrangement joins TRBV20-1 to TRBJ2-1; TRBD2 aligns across 7 bases. Germline CDR1 reads DFQATT; CDR2 reads SNEGSKA (reference sequence). The CDR3 totals 14 residues. The trim removed 3 bases at V and 3 bases at J, leaving 5 bases unmatched. CDR3 in DNA: TGCAGTGCTAGGGGGAGGGCTGACTACAATGAGCAGTTCTTC. Protein product: CSARGRADYNEQFF.

This clonotype was seen a handful of times. The genes are TRBV6-2 or TRBV6-3 and TRBJ1-4; D gene unclear. Trimming removed 6 bases at V and 8 bases at J, with 10 bases between. Germline loops: CDR1 MNHEY, CDR2 SVGEGT. The CDR3 totals 12 residues. CDR3 protein: CASSVGWEKLFF. The CDR3 DNA sequence: TGTGCCAGCAGCGTCGGCTGGGAAAAACTGTTTTTT.

There are a few counts of this clonotype. CDR3 amino acids: CASRLKGAYNSPLHF. The CDR3 nucleotides are TGTGCCAGCAGATTGAAGGGGGCTTACAATTCACCCCTCCACTTT. This sequence joins TRBV13 and TRBJ1-6, with 7 bases matching TRBD1. V was clipped by 6 bases and J by 7 bases; unmatched bases: 9. From germline, CDR1 is PRHDT and CDR2 FYEKMQ (reference sequence). The CDR3 has 15 residues.

By proportion, this clonotype is large. This chain connects TRBV12-3 or TRBV12-4 to TRBJ1-2, with no clear D. This CDR3 contains 13 residues. Trimming pared 3 bases from V and 6 bases from J, leaving 11 bases between. DNA for the CDR3: TGTGCCAGCAGTTTTAAGGTGTCGGATGGCTACACCTTC. Translating it yields CASSFKVSDGYTF.

This clonotype showed up just once. The chain couples TRBV12-3 or TRBV12-4 to TRBJ2-7; 8 positions agree with TRBD1. This CDR3 has 15 amino acids. Trimming cost V 4 bases and J 4 bases; bases outside gene matches: 9. CDR3 nucleotides: TGTGCCAGCAGTTCGGGGCAGGGGGCTGGGTACGAGCAGTACTTC. Its translation: CASSSGQGAGYEQYF.

The rearrangement links TRBV27 to TRBJ2-5; 7 bases are a match to TRBD2. This CDR3 spans 14 amino acids. Unmatched junction bases numbered 6, after V lost 3 bases and J lost 5 bases. Germline V CDR1 and CDR2: MNHEY, SMNVEV (reference sequence). CDR3 sequence reads: CASSFGRGGETQYF. The CDR3 DNA is TGTGCCAGCAGTTTCGGGCGGGGAGGGGAGACCCAGTACTTC.

This clonotype is deemed large. The chain carries TRBV19 and TRBJ2-7; perhaps TRBD2 as D (6 bases). The CDR3 runs to 14 residues. The V gene lost 5 bases and the J gene lost 0 bases, with 11 bases spanning the gap. Germline loops: CDR1 LNHDA, CDR2 SQIVND (reference sequence). The CDR3 region is CASSSSANSYEQYF. DNA for the CDR3: TGTGCCAGTAGTTCTAGCGCAAACTCCTACGAGCAGTACTTC.

This clonotype is labeled as large. The V and J genes are TRBV19 and TRBJ2-2; either TRBD1 or TRBD2 may fit D (5 bases each). CDR3 length: 12 residues. The germline V and J ends were trimmed by 5 bases and 5 bases, with 6 bases remaining between them. Germline CDR1 reads LNHDA; CDR2 reads SQIVND (reference sequence). The CDR3 coding sequence is TGTGCCAGTAGTTGGGGGACCGGGGAGCTGTTTTTT. Translating it yields CASSWGTGELFF. Using reference TRBV19 and TRBJ2-2 for the parts outside the CDR3, the full variable domain is DGGITQSPKYLFRKEGQNVTLSCEQNLNHDAMYWYRQDPGQGLRLIYYSQIVNDFQKGDIAEGYSVSREKKESFPLTVTSAQKNPTAFYLCASSWGTGELFFGEGSRLTVL.

This clonotype has a handful of counts. The chain links TRBV6-2 or TRBV6-3 to TRBJ2-2, with 7 bases identical to TRBD1. J was trimmed by 4 bases and V by 6 bases; bases with no gene match: 8. Per the germline V gene, CDR1 is MNHEY and CDR2 is SVGEGT. The CDR3 is 15 amino acids. For the CDR3, the DNA is TGTGCCAGCAGGATACAGGGGTTAAGCACCGGGGAGCTGTTTTTT. This translates into CASRIQGLSTGELFF.

This clonotype is a singleton in its sample. The V gene is TRBV28, the J gene TRBJ2-7; D might be TRBD2 (6 bases). Germline V gives CDR1 MDHEN, CDR2 SYDVKM. V gave up 1 base and J gave up 0 bases, with 7 bases separating them. This CDR3 has 14 amino acids. CDR3 sequence: CASSLYGSSYEQYF. The DNA for the CDR3 is TGTGCCAGCAGTTTATACGGGAGCTCCTACGAGCAGTACTTC.

This clonotype is large (0.1 to 1%) by share. The chain is built from TRBV30 and TRBJ1-2; the D is unclear. Germline-derived CDR1 and CDR2 are GTSNPN and SVGIG (reference sequence). This CDR3 is built from 13 residues. V was cut by 0 bases and J by 8 bases, with 13 bases left in between. CDR3 nucleotides: TGTGCCTGGAGTGTACAGTTGGCTGGCGGCTACACCTTC. This codes for CAWSVQLAGGYTF.